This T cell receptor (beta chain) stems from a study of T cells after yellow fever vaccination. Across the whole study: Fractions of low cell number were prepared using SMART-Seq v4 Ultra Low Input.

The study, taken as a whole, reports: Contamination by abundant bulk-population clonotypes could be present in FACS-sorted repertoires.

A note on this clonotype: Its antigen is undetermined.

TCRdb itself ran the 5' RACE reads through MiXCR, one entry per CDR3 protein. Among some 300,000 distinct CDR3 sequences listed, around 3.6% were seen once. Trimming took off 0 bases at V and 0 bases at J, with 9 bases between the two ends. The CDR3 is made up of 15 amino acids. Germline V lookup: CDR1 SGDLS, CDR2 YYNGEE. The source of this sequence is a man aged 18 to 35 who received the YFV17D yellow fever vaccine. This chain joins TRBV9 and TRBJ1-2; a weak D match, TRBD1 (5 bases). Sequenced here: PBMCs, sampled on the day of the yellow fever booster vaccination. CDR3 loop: CASSVGGGANYGYTF. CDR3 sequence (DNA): TGTGCCAGCAGCGTAGGTGGGGGGGCTAACTATGGCTACACCTTC.